This T cell receptor (beta chain) was sequenced during a study of T cell responses to AZD1222 COVID-19 vaccine. Germline V lookup: CDR1 SGHNT, CDR2 YENEEA. V lost 4 bases, J lost 4 bases, and 12 bases stayed unmatched. The CDR3 covers 18 residues. Sequencing was performed with immunoSEQ multiplex PCR; in TCRdb, only in-frame clones are kept and a portion is missing. The table includes 100,000 to 150,000 clones, approximately 88% detected once. As regards this clone: What it recognizes is unknown.

Study-level points and caveats: Females made up more of the donors, who were largely white British, and clonal diversity may have come out too low. Variant regions that are unmutated are reportedly the target of nearly half of spike-specific TCRs.

The sequence was collected from an adult in good health. Source: peripheral blood, taken on day 0 of AZD1222 vaccination. The rearrangement joins TRBV11-3 to TRBJ2-3; the match to TRBD2 covers 12 bases. The CDR3 here is CASSSPAGLAGGPDTQYF. In nucleotides, the CDR3 is TGTGCCAGCAGCTCCCCCGCGGGTCTAGCGGGGGGGCCAGATACGCAGTATTTT.